Shown below are 19 T cell receptor beta chains from a single sample sequenced in a study of cytotoxic CD8 clonotypes in ibrutinib-treated CLL. TCRdb's table, derived via immunoSEQ multiplex PCR, lists solely in-frame clones and lacks some. The repertoire has about 40,000 clones, around 70% of them found once; the top ten carry about 9.4%. The input for sequencing was PBMCs, taken at disease progression, from a patient treated with ibrutinib. The source of these receptors is a human donor with chronic lymphocytic leukemia.

This clone was found a few times. The V gene is TRBV2, the J gene TRBJ2-5, with D possibly TRBD2 on 5 matching bases. In germline, CDR1 is SNHLY, CDR2 FYNNEI. Between the trimmed V and J ends, which lost 7 bases and 3 bases, there was a span of 6 bases. The CDR3 covers 11 residues. The CDR3 bases are TGTGCCAGCAAGGAGGAAGAGACCCAGTACTTC. It yields the protein CASKEEETQYF.

This chain links TRBV5-4 with TRBJ2-7, with TRBD1 matching over 9 bases. V shed 0 bases, J shed 4 bases, and the junction held 5 bases outside the gene matches. CDR3 length: 15 residues. CDR1 and CDR2 (germline): SGHNT, YYREEE (reference sequence). The chain's CDR3 is CASSLEGDREYEQYF. DNA for the CDR3: TGTGCCAGCAGCTTGGAGGGGGACAGGGAGTACGAGCAGTACTTC.

V usage is TRBV5-1 and J usage is TRBJ1-4, with D uncertain. The V and J ends lost 3 bases and 0 bases respectively, with 12 bases between them. Germline assignment: CDR1 SGHRS and CDR2 YFSETQ. The CDR3 length is 16 residues. Here the CDR3 DNA reads TGCGCCAGCAGCTCCACTACCACCGCAACTAATGAAAAACTGTTTTTT. Protein: CASSSTTTATNEKLFF.

V is TRBV10-3 and J is TRBJ1-1, with 11 bases that match TRBD1. Germline CDR1 reads ENHRY; CDR2 reads SYGVKD. Losses at the gene ends were 2 bases for V and 4 bases for J; bases not matched to a gene: 3. This CDR3 has 15 amino acids. Here the CDR3 reads CAISERTGGGTEAFF. The CDR3 DNA is TGTGCCATCAGTGAGAGGACAGGGGGCGGCACTGAAGCTTTCTTT.

The rearrangement joins TRBV2 to TRBJ2-5; D possibly corresponds to TRBD2 (5 bases). V was shortened by 2 bases and J by 4 bases, with 20 bases between the two germline ends. The length of the CDR3 is 17 residues. CDR1 and CDR2 from the germline V gene are SNHLY and FYNNEI. The chain's CDR3 is CASSEYGGPATGETQYF. As DNA, the CDR3 is TGTGCCAGCAGTGAATACGGCGGGCCCGCGACGGGAGAGACCCAGTACTTC.

This clone was recorded a few times. V and J are TRBV11-2 and TRBJ2-1; D gene uncertain. V lost 1 base and J 10 bases, leaving 11 bases between the germline ends. The V gene's germline CDR1 is SGHAT and CDR2 FQNNGV. This CDR3 has 13 amino acids. CDR3 protein: CASSLGLEGEQFF. CDR3 bases: TGTGCCAGCAGCTTAGGATTGGAAGGGGAGCAGTTCTTC.

In this sample, this clone turned up once. V gene TRBV19 combines with J gene TRBJ2-7; TRBD2 is a possible D gene (6 bases). The CDR3 is 15 residues long. From germline, CDR1 is LNHDA and CDR2 SQIVND (reference sequence). Trimming took off 9 bases at V and 3 bases at J, with 21 bases between the two ends. The CDR3 region has the DNA TGTGCCAGCACGCGGGACCCTGAGGGGAACTACGAGCAGTACTTC. Its translation: CASTRDPEGNYEQYF. Full variable domain (outside the CDR3, taken from reference TRBV19 and TRBJ2-7): DGGITQSPKYLFRKEGQNVTLSCEQNLNHDAMYWYRQDPGQGLRLIYYSQIVNDFQKGDIAEGYSVSREKKESFPLTVTSAQKNPTAFYLCASTRDPEGNYEQYFGPGTRLTVT.

CDR3 sequence (DNA): TGTGCCAGCAGCCCTCGGACTAGCGGAAATGAGCAGTTCTTC. Its translation is CASSPRTSGNEQFF. The chain has TRBV9 and TRBJ2-1; 10 nucleotides match TRBD2. The V gene end was trimmed by 4 bases and the J gene end by 7 bases; junction bases not matched to a gene: 5. Germline V lookup: CDR1 SGDLS, CDR2 YYNGEE. This CDR3 has 14 amino acids.

V usage is TRBV19 and J usage is TRBJ2-6; D uncertain. CDR1 and CDR2 from the germline V gene are LNHDA and SQIVND (reference sequence). V was trimmed by 3 bases and J by 1 base, leaving 7 bases between them. This CDR3 spans 15 amino acids. CDR3 sequence reads: CASSIGRSGANVLTF. The CDR3 coding sequence is TGTGCCAGTAGTATCGGCAGATCTGGGGCCAACGTCCTGACTTTC. Supplemented by reference TRBV19 and TRBJ2-6, the full variable domain reads DGGITQSPKYLFRKEGQNVTLSCEQNLNHDAMYWYRQDPGQGLRLIYYSQIVNDFQKGDIAEGYSVSREKKESFPLTVTSAQKNPTAFYLCASSIGRSGANVLTFGAGSRLTVL.

The CDR3 spells CASSVAGATTDTQYF. In DNA form, the CDR3 reads TGTGCCAGCAGTGTTGCGGGGGCCACCACAGATACGCAGTATTTT. The J gene is TRBJ2-3, the V gene TRBV6-4; D may be TRBD2 (7 bases). Germline CDR1 is MRHNA and CDR2 is SNTAGT. The V gene lost 4 bases and the J gene lost 2 bases, with 13 bases spanning the gap. The CDR3 runs to 15 residues.

The chain uses TRBV6-5 and TRBJ2-3; a weak D match, TRBD1 (6 bases). This CDR3 is 14 amino acids long. Germline CDR1 reads MNHEY; CDR2 reads SVGAGI. V was clipped by 6 bases and J by 6 bases, with 16 bases between them. CDR3 region: CASSHRASPDTQYF. In DNA, the CDR3 is TGTGCCAGCAGCCACAGGGCCTCCCCGGATACGCAGTATTTT.

CDR3 residues: CASSLGTSSEETQYF. As DNA, the CDR3 is TGTGCCAGCAGTTTAGGAACGAGCAGTGAAGAGACCCAGTACTTC. V usage is TRBV28 and J usage is TRBJ2-5; D not certain. The CDR3 length is 15 residues. Germline V gives CDR1 MDHEN, CDR2 SYDVKM. Trimming left V 2 bases short and J 3 bases short, with 13 bases between.

V gene TRBV5-4 combines with J gene TRBJ1-1; no reliable D call. V shed 1 base and J shed 0 bases, with 19 bases lying between them. This CDR3 has 18 amino acids. Germline loops: CDR1 SGHNT, CDR2 YYREEE (reference sequence). The CDR3: CASSLKPGPHLMNTEAFF. The DNA of the CDR3 is TGTGCCAGCAGCTTGAAACCGGGTCCACACCTTATGAACACTGAAGCTTTCTTT.

A few counts support this clone. The chain links TRBV5-1 to TRBJ2-7; the D gene is possibly TRBD1 (5 bases). This CDR3 spans 14 amino acids. Trimming shortened V by 1 base and J by 0 bases, and 8 bases separated the two germline ends. Germline V lookup: CDR1 SGHRS, CDR2 YFSETQ. In nucleotides, the CDR3 is TGCGCCAGCAGCTTGACGCAGGGCTCCTACGAGCAGTACTTC. Its translation is CASSLTQGSYEQYF.

The rearrangement joins TRBV28 to TRBJ2-2, with TRBD1 as a possible D gene (6 bases). The CDR3 contains 14 residues. Trimming took 3 bases from V and 5 from J, leaving 10 bases between them. CDR1 MDHEN and CDR2 SYDVKM come from the germline V gene. This CDR3 is CASSFWTATGELFF. The DNA for the CDR3 is TGTGCCAGCAGTTTTTGGACAGCAACCGGGGAGCTGTTTTTT.

The rearrangement joins TRBV9 to TRBJ1-1, with D tentatively TRBD1 (5 bases). The ends were cut back, 0 bases at V and 3 bases at J, with 6 bases in the middle. There are 13 residues in the CDR3. CDR1 is SGDLS, CDR2 YYNGEE, per germline. The DNA for the CDR3 is TGTGCCAGCAGCGTAGCAGGGTACACTGAAGCTTTCTTT. This codes for CASSVAGYTEAFF.

J is TRBJ2-3 and V is TRBV6-1, with 8 bases identical to TRBD1. The V gene end was trimmed by 5 bases and the J gene end by 3 bases; junction bases not matched to a gene: 4. The CDR3 is 14 residues long. Germline loops: CDR1 MNHNS, CDR2 SASEGT. CDR3 DNA sequence: TGTGCCAGCAGTAACGGACAGGGAACAGATACGCAGTATTTT. The encoded protein is CASSNGQGTDTQYF.

This clone has only a few counts. V gene TRBV18 combines with J gene TRBJ2-7; D is ambiguous. The CDR3 has 14 amino acids. Trimming pared 6 bases from V and 2 bases from J, leaving 14 bases between. Germline lookup yields CDR1 KGHSH and CDR2 LQKENI. CDR3: CASSQRGVPYEQYF. The CDR3 nucleotides are TGTGCCAGCTCCCAACGAGGCGTCCCCTACGAGCAGTACTTC.

This clone has a single count. This chain uses TRBV10-1 with TRBJ2-1, with 9 bases lining up with TRBD2. This CDR3 has 15 residues. Germline CDR1 reads WNHNN; CDR2 reads SYGVQD (reference sequence). The trim removed 5 bases at V and 3 bases at J, leaving 5 bases unmatched. The CDR3 nucleotides read TGCGCCAGCAGTAGCGGGGGGCCCGGCTACAATGAGCAGTTCTTC. Its translation: CASSSGGPGYNEQFF.